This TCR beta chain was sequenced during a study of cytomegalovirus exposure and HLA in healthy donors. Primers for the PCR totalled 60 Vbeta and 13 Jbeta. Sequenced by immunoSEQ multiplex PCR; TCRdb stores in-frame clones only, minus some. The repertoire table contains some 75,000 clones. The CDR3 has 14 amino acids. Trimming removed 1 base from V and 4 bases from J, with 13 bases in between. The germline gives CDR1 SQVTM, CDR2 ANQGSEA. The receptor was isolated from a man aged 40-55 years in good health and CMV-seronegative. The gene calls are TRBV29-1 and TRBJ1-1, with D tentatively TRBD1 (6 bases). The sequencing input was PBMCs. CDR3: CSVEGGQGFTEAFF. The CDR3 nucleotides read TGCAGCGTTGAAGGGGGGCAGGGATTCACTGAAGCTTTCTTT.